This paragraph covers one T cell receptor (beta chain) sequence. CDR3 length: 18 residues. The germline V and J ends were trimmed by 4 bases and 1 base, with 20 bases remaining between them. From germline, CDR1 is SGHNT and CDR2 YYREEE (reference sequence). The data belong to a study of blood T cell repertoires in COVID-19. Study background: Spain, Italy and the United States supplied samples that represented acute and convalescent COVID-19. PBMCs, B-cell-depleted T cells, or T cells provided the cDNA or gDNA that made up the material.

Per the original methods: By means of reference gene primer amplification, nucleated cell counts were estimated. The repertoire was sequenced with immunoSEQ multiplex PCR; TCRdb's copy has only in-frame clones and lacks some. V and J calls and clone size are given by that table; D and trimming were obtained from the DNA. The table has some 180,000 clones, more than 70% seen once. This clonotype was obtained from a man aged 40-49 years with active or convalescent COVID-19. The chain has TRBV5-4 and TRBJ2-2, with D possibly matching TRBD1 (5 bases). Sequenced material: peripheral blood. CDR3 sequence reads: CASSPPRIDGQNTGELFF. CDR3 nucleotide sequence: TGTGCCAGCAGCCCCCCGAGGATCGACGGACAGAACACCGGGGAGCTGTTTTTT.